Detailed here is one T cell receptor (beta chain). The data derive from a study of blood T cell repertoires in COVID-19. Background on the study: Samples came from the United States, Italy and Spain, spanning acute and convalescent COVID-19.

The Seattle patients joined while their infection was active and were tracked longitudinally afterward. This table comes from immunoSEQ multiplex PCR, and its TCRdb copy is limited to in-frame clones, with some not included. The sample gives some 200,000 clones, around 84% of which show up once; more than 12% is in the top ten. This receptor was obtained from a woman in her 70s with COVID-19, enrolled during active disease. The sequencing input was peripheral blood.

CDR3 amino acids: CASSLTRGRTDTQYF. CDR3 coding DNA: TGTGCCAGCAGCCTAACCCGGGGTCGCACAGATACGCAGTATTTT. The chain uses TRBV7-2 and TRBJ2-3; possible D gene TRBD2, 5 bases. The CDR3 covers 15 residues. V lost 5 bases to trimming and J lost 1 base, with 13 bases between them. The germline CDR1 and CDR2 sequences are SGHTA and FQGNSA. Together with reference TRBV7-2 and TRBJ2-3, the CDR3 gives the full variable domain: GAGVSQSPSNKVTEKGKDVELRCDPISGHTALYWYRQSLGQGLEFLIYFQGNSAPDKSGLPSDRFSAERTGGSVSTLTIQRTQQEDSAVYLCASSLTRGRTDTQYFGPGTRLTVL.